This TCR beta chain was sequenced in a study of blood T cell repertoires in COVID-19. Study information: The samples span acute and convalescent COVID-19 from the United States, Italy and Spain. The cDNA or gDNA used as material had been derived from T cells, B-cell-depleted T cells, or PBMCs.

Germline values: CDR1 MNHNS, CDR2 SASEGT. CDR3 length: 14 residues. Trimming removed 0 bases from V and 7 bases from J, with 10 bases in between. In the study's own analysis: Amplification from reference gene primers served as the basis for estimated nucleated cell counts. TCRdb keeps only in-frame clones here, not all; method: immunoSEQ multiplex PCR. For V, J and clone size, that table is used; D and trimming come from the DNA. The sample includes about 200,000 clones, around nine tenths of them seen just once. Comment on this clone: The sample carries other DNA sequences with the same CDR3.

Sequenced input: peripheral blood. This receptor was obtained from a man aged 55-75 years who had recovered from COVID-19. The chain combines TRBV6-1 with TRBJ1-5; tentative D call: TRBD1 (6 bases). CDR3 in amino acids: CASSEAGGGQPQHF. CDR3 in DNA: TGTGCCAGCAGTGAAGCAGGGGGGGGACAGCCCCAGCATTTT.